The 13 T cell receptor beta chains reported below all come from one sample, sequenced in a study of shared clonotypes between healthy human individuals. CD45RO-negative, CCR7-positively selected cells formed the naive CD8 fraction, excluding terminally differentiated effector memory CD45RA+ cells. Repertoires were generated with immunoSEQ multiplex PCR, while TCRdb's copy carries only in-frame clones and drops some. The sample has millions of clones, about 93% seen once; the top ten hold roughly 1.7%. Sequenced sample: naive CD8+ T cells from PBMCs. The receptor source for this set is a young man in good health. Some clones in this sample may be carry-over from other donors' samples.

The chain recombines TRBV28 with TRBJ1-1; D remains unclear. V lost 6 bases and J lost 1, with 18 bases in between. CDR1 is MDHEN, CDR2 SYDVKM, per germline. CDR3 length: 16 amino acids. The CDR3 reads CASSLLPARKNTEAFF. The CDR3 nucleotides are TGTGCCAGCAGCCTACTCCCCGCCCGGAAGAACACTGAAGCTTTCTTT.

The chain links TRBV7-9 to TRBJ1-5; a possible D gene is TRBD1 (5 bases). Trimming left V 4 bases short and J 6 bases short, with 16 bases between. CDR1 SEHNR and CDR2 FQNEAQ come from the germline V gene (reference sequence). There are 15 residues in the CDR3. The CDR3 sequence is CASSSGTAGIQPQHF. The CDR3, as DNA: TGTGCCAGCAGCTCCGGGACCGCCGGGATTCAGCCCCAGCATTTT.

With respect to this clone: This sample includes further DNA sequences coding for the same CDR3. The CDR3 DNA is TGTGCCAGCAGTTTAAGTCAGGGAGAAGGCTCCTACGAGCAGTACTTC. Amino acid sequence: CASSLSQGEGSYEQYF. V and J are TRBV27 and TRBJ2-7; D is tentatively TRBD1 or TRBD2 (5 bases each). Trimming shortened V by 2 bases and J by 0 bases, and 14 bases separated the two germline ends. The germline CDR1 and CDR2 sequences are MNHEY and SMNVEV (reference sequence). This CDR3 has 16 residues.

CDR3 sequence reads: CASSPPRNPDYEQYF. DNA of the CDR3: TGTGCCAGCAGCCCGCCAAGGAACCCAGACTACGAGCAGTACTTC. The rearrangement links TRBV7-9 to TRBJ2-5; unclear D gene. TRBJ2-7 matches the DNA end more closely, so the J call is doubtful. This CDR3 region has 15 residues. Germline-derived CDR1 and CDR2 are SEHNR and FQNEAQ (reference sequence).

This sequence joins TRBV7-9 and TRBJ2-5, with D possibly matching TRBD1 (5 bases). CDR3 length equals 13 residues. The germline gives CDR1 SEHNR, CDR2 FQNEAQ (reference sequence). The V and J ends lost 5 bases and 4 bases respectively, with 11 bases between them. The CDR3, as DNA: TGTGCCAGCAGCGACACGGACATAGAGACCCAGTACTTC. It specifies CASSDTDIETQYF.

This clone showed up just once. The J gene is TRBJ2-1, the V gene TRBV10-2, with 7 bases matching TRBD2. J gave up 5 bases and V 8 bases, and 15 bases lay outside the gene matches. Per germline, CDR1 WSHSY and CDR2 SAAADI. The CDR3 extends over 16 amino acids. DNA of the CDR3: TGCGCCAGCGGCGCCCTTGCGGGGACTAAAGACAATGAGCAGTTCTTC. Translation gives CASGALAGTKDNEQFF.

The chain uses TRBV19 and TRBJ1-1; TRBD1 matches at 8 bases. With 3 bases clipped from V and 1 base from J, the junction kept 7 bases outside the gene matches. The V gene's germline CDR1 is LNHDA and CDR2 SQIVND (reference sequence). The CDR3 consists of 16 residues. For the CDR3, the DNA is TGTGCCAGTAGTATTCTCTGGGACAGGCAGAACACTGAAGCTTTCTTT. Translated, it gives CASSILWDRQNTEAFF. The whole variable domain, remainder taken from reference TRBV19 and TRBJ1-1, is DGGITQSPKYLFRKEGQNVTLSCEQNLNHDAMYWYRQDPGQGLRLIYYSQIVNDFQKGDIAEGYSVSREKKESFPLTVTSAQKNPTAFYLCASSILWDRQNTEAFFGQGTRLTVV.

This rearrangement joins TRBV10-3 to TRBJ2-1; D gene ambiguous. V lost 10 bases and J 7 bases, leaving 17 bases between the germline ends. This CDR3 spans 13 amino acids. The germline gives CDR1 ENHRY, CDR2 SYGVKD. CDR3 sequence: CATRRAVENEQFF. In DNA form, the CDR3 reads TGTGCCACTCGACGGGCGGTGGAGAATGAGCAGTTCTTC.

On this clone itself: This specimen includes other DNA sequences encoding the same CDR3. V usage is TRBV6-1 and J usage is TRBJ1-1; no clear D. The V and J ends lost 0 bases and 1 base respectively, with 6 bases between them. The CDR3 has 14 residues. CDR1 and CDR2 from the germline V gene are MNHNS and SASEGT. CDR3 sequence reads: CASSEAGGNTEAFF. The CDR3 DNA reads TGTGCCAGCAGTGAAGCGGGCGGGAACACTGAAGCTTTCTTT.

The J gene is TRBJ2-7, the V gene TRBV29-1; no definite D call. The V gene lost 0 bases and the J gene lost 1 base, with 13 bases spanning the gap. CDR1 is SQVTM and CDR2 is ANQGSEA in the germline V gene. This CDR3 has 15 amino acids. The CDR3 nucleotides read TGCAGCGTTGAAGATACCCTCGGAGAATCCTACGAGCAGTACTTC. It yields the protein CSVEDTLGESYEQYF.

V usage is TRBV5-1 and J usage is TRBJ2-7, with D possibly matching TRBD2 (6 bases). Deletions cut 3 bases from V and 6 bases from J, with 13 bases between. Germline CDR1 and CDR2: SGHRS and YFSETQ. CDR3 length: 13 amino acids. The CDR3 loop is CASSSGGFGEQYF. The CDR3, as DNA: TGCGCCAGCAGCTCCGGGGGATTCGGCGAGCAGTACTTC.

The chain links TRBV11-2 to TRBJ2-3; a possible D gene is TRBD2 (6 bases). The CDR3 is made up of 16 amino acids. Looked up from germline, CDR1 is SGHAT and CDR2 is FQNNGV. Deletions cut 3 bases from V and 2 bases from J, with 15 bases between. The CDR3 reads CASSFGSGYLTDTQYF. The CDR3, as DNA: TGTGCCAGCAGCTTTGGGAGCGGGTACCTCACAGATACGCAGTATTTT.

This chain uses TRBV28 with TRBJ2-7; the D gene is possibly TRBD1 (5 bases). Germline CDR1 MDHEN, CDR2 SYDVKM. This CDR3 is built from 14 residues. V lost 3 bases, J lost 3 bases, and 12 bases lay in between. The DNA of the CDR3 is TGTGCCAGCAGTTTCCTTGGACACAGCTACGAGCAGTACTTC. This gives the protein CASSFLGHSYEQYF.